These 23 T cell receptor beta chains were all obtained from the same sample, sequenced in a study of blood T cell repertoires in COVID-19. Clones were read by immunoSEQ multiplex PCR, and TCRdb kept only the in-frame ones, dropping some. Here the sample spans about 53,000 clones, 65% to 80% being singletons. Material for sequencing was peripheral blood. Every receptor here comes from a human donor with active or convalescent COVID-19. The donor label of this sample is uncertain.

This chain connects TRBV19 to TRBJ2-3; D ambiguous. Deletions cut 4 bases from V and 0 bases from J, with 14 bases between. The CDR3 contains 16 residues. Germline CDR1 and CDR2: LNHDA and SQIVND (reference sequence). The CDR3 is CASSSAGGYSTDTQYF. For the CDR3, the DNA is TGTGCCAGTAGTAGCGCTGGCGGCTATAGCACAGATACGCAGTATTTT.

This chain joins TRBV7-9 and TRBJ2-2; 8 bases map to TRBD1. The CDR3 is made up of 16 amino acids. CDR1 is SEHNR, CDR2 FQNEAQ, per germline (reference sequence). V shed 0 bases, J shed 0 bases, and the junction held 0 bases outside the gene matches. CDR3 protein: CASSLATGANTGELFF. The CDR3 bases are TGTGCCAGCAGCTTAGCGACAGGGGCGAACACCGGGGAGCTGTTTTTT.

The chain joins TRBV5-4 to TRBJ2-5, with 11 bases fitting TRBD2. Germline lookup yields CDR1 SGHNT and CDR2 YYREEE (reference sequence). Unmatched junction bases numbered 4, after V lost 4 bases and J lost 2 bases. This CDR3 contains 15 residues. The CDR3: CASSPLAGGQETQYF. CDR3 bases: TGTGCCAGCAGCCCCCTAGCGGGAGGACAAGAGACCCAGTACTTC.

The CDR3 loop reads CAWSGQGGNEQFF. CDR3 DNA: TGTGCCTGGAGCGGACAGGGCGGGAATGAGCAGTTCTTC. The V call is TRBV30, the J call TRBJ2-1, with 8 nucleotides matching TRBD1. V lost 3 bases, J lost 7 bases, and 5 bases stayed unmatched. The CDR3 has 13 amino acids. From germline, CDR1 is GTSNPN and CDR2 SVGIG (reference sequence).

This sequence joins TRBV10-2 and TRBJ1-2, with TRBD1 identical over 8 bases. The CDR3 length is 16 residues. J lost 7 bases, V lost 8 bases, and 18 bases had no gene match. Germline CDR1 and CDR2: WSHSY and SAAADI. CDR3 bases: TGCGCCAGCCAAAAAATCGGGACAGGCGAGGGTGGTGGCTACACCTTC. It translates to CASQKIGTGEGGGYTF.

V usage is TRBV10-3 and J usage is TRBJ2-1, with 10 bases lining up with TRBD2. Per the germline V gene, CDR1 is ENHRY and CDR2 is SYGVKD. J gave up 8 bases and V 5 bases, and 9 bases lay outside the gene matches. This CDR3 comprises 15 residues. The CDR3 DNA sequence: TGTGCCATCAGTCAGAAGCGGGAGGGCCGGTATGAGCAGTTCTTC. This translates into CAISQKREGRYEQFF.

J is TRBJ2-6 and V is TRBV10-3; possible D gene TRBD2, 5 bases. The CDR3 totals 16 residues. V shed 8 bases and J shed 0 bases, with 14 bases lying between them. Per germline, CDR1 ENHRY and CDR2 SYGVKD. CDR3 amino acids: CAISGSTPSGANVLTF. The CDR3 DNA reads TGTGCCATCTCTGGGAGCACCCCCTCTGGGGCCAACGTCCTGACTTTC.

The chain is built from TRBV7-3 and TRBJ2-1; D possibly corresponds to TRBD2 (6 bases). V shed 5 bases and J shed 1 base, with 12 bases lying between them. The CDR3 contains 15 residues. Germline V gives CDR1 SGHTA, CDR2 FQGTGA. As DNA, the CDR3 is TGTGCCAGCAGCGCCGGGAGCGGTTCCTACAATGAGCAGTTCTTC. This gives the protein CASSAGSGSYNEQFF.

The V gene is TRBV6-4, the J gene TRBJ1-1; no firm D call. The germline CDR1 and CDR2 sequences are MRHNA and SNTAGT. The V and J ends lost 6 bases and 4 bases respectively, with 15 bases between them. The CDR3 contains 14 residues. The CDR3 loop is CASREGGWGTEAFF. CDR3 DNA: TGTGCCAGCAGAGAGGGAGGGTGGGGCACTGAAGCTTTCTTT.

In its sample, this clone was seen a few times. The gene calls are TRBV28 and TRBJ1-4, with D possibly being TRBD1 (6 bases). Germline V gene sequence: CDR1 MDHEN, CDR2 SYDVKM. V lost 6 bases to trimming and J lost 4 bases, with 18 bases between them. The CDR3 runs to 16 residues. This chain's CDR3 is CASRQGRNKLNEKLFF. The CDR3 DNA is TGTGCCAGCAGGCAGGGGCGCAACAAACTTAATGAAAAACTGTTTTTT.

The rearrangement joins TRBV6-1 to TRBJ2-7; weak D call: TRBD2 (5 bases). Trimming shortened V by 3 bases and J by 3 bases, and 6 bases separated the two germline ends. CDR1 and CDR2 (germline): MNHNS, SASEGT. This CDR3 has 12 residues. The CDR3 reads CASSDGVYEQYF. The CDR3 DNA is TGTGCCAGCAGTGACGGGGTCTACGAGCAGTACTTC.

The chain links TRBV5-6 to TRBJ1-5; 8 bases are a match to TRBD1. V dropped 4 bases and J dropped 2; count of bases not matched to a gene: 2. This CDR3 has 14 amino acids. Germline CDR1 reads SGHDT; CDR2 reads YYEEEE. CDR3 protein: CASSKTGGNQPQHF. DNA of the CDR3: TGTGCCAGCAGCAAGACAGGGGGCAATCAGCCCCAGCATTTT.

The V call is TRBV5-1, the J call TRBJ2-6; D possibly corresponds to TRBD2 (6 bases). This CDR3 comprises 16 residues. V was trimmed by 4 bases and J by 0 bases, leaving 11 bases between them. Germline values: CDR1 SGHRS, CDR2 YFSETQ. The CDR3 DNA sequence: TGCGCCAGCAGCAAGGGACTCAGCTCTGGGGCCAACGTCCTGACTTTC. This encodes CASSKGLSSGANVLTF.

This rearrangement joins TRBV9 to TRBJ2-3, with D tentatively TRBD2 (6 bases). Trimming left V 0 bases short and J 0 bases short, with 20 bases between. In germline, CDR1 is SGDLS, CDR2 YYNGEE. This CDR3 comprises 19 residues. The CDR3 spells CASSVATKGLRTSTDTQYF. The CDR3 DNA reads TGTGCCAGCAGCGTAGCTACAAAGGGACTGCGCACGAGCACAGATACGCAGTATTTT.

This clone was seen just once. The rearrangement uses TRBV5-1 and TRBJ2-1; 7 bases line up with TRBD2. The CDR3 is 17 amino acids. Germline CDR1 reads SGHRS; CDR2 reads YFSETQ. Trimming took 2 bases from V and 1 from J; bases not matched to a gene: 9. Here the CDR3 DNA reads TGCGCCAGCAGCTTTTTTGCGGGAGAGGGGTCCTACAATGAGCAGTTCTTC. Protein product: CASSFFAGEGSYNEQFF.

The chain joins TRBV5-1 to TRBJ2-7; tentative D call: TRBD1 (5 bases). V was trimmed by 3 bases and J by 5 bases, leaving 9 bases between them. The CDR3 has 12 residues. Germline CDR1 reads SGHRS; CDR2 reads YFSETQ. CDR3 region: CASSWGGNEQYF. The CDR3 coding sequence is TGCGCCAGCAGCTGGGGCGGAAACGAGCAGTACTTC.

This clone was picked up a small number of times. CDR3 bases: TGTGCCAGCAAACCAAGACAGGGGGAAAAAGAGACCCAGTACTTC. Protein: CASKPRQGEKETQYF. This chain links TRBV6-5 with TRBJ2-5; 9 positions agree with TRBD1. The CDR3 extends over 15 amino acids. V lost 7 bases to trimming and J lost 3 bases; unmatched junction nucleotides: 9. Germline V lookup: CDR1 MNHEY, CDR2 SVGAGI.

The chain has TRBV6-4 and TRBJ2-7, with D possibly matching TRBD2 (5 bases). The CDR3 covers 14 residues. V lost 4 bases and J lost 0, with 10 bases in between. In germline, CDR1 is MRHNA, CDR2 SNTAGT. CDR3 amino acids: CASSVPGSSYEQYF. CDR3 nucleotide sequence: TGTGCCAGCAGTGTTCCGGGGAGCTCCTACGAGCAGTACTTC.

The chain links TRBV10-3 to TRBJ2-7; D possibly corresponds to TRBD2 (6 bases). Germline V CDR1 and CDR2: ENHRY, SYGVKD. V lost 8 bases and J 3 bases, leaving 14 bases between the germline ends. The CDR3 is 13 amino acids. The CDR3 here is CAIGGSPSYEQYF. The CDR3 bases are TGTGCCATCGGGGGGAGCCCGAGCTACGAGCAGTACTTC.

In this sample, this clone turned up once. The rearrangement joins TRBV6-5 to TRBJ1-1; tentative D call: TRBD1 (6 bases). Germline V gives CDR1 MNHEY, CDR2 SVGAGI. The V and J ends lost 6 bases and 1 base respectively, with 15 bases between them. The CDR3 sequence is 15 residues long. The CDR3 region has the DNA TGTGCCAGCAGACGAGACAGGCTCACGAACACTGAAGCTTTCTTT. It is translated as CASRRDRLTNTEAFF.

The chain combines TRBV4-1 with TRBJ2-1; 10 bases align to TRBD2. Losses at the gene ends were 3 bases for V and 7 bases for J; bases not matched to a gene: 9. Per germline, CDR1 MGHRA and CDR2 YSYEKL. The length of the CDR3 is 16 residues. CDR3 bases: TGCGCCAGCAGCCAGAGTGGGACTAGCGTCTCTAATGAGCAGTTCTTC. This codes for CASSQSGTSVSNEQFF.

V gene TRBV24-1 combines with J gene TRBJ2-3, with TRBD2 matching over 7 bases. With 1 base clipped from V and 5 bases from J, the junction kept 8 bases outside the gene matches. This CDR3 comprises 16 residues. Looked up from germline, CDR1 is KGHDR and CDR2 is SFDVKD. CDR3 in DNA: TGTGCCACCAGTGATTTAGGCGGGAGTTTTGAAGATACGCAGTATTTT. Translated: CATSDLGGSFEDTQYF.

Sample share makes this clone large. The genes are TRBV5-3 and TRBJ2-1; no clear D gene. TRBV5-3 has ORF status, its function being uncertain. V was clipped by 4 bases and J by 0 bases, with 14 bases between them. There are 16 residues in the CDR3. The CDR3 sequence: CARSLRILSSYNEQFF. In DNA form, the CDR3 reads TGTGCCAGAAGCCTAAGAATACTAAGCTCCTACAATGAGCAGTTCTTC.